This TCR beta chain was retrieved from a study of vaccination and CD4 T cells after COVID-19. Treatment given: roughly nine-day PBMC culture with coronavirus spike peptide pools or control peptides (ViraFEST assay). ViraFEST used peptide pools to expand antigen-specific T cells, then sequenced TCRs. Cell culture was performed with under 2.5 million PBMCs per well in the presence of approximately 10 IU/ml IL-2 and 10 ug/ml peptide pools. Trimming took off 1 base at V and 0 bases at J, with 10 bases between the two ends. Germline CDR1 is SGHTA and CDR2 is FQGNSA. The CDR3 sequence is 16 residues long. Only a few counts were recorded for this clonotype. Its specificity is unknown. Oncomine TCR Beta short-read sequencing was applied to DNA from cultured CD4+ T cells. Cultured CD4+ T cells were the source of extracted genomic DNA. TCRdb used MiXCR to reprocess the PCR reads, holding one entry per CDR3 protein. The data contain approximately 9,300 distinct CDR3 sequences, approximately 47% of them singletons.

The receptor comes from a human donor who had recovered from COVID-19. Sequencing used CD4+ T cells from blood, cultured in vitro. The rearrangement uses TRBV7-2 and TRBJ1-5, with D hard to call. CDR3 amino acids: CASSLGAVYSNQPQHF. CDR3 coding DNA: TGTGCCAGCAGCTTAGGCGCGGTGTATAGCAATCAGCCCCAGCATTTT.